This passage covers 2 T cell receptor beta chains from one sample sequenced in a study of cytomegalovirus exposure and HLA in healthy donors. The PCR used 60 Vbeta and 13 Jbeta primers. Produced via immunoSEQ multiplex PCR; TCRdb's table is partial and in-frame only. Of about 150,000 clones listed, more than 60% are singletons. Specimen: PBMCs. The source of these receptors is a woman aged 40 to 50 in good health and CMV-seronegative.

The J gene is TRBJ2-3, the V gene TRBV2; D unclear. Trimming stripped 6 bases from V and 4 bases from J, with 17 bases between. The germline CDR1 and CDR2 sequences are SNHLY and FYNNEI. CDR3 length: 15 residues. The CDR3 DNA follows: TGTGCCAGCAGCTTAGACGGCGGAAGAGCAGATACGCAGTATTTT. This encodes CASSLDGGRADTQYF.

The chain links TRBV7-9 to TRBJ2-5, with D possibly being TRBD1 (5 bases). Germline CDR1 and CDR2: SEHNR and FQNEAQ (reference sequence). Trimming cost V 3 bases and J 5 bases, with 13 bases left between them. The CDR3 loop spans 14 amino acids. The CDR3 protein is CASSFVGRAETQYF. For the CDR3, the DNA is TGTGCCAGCAGCTTCGTTGGCAGGGCGGAGACCCAGTACTTC.